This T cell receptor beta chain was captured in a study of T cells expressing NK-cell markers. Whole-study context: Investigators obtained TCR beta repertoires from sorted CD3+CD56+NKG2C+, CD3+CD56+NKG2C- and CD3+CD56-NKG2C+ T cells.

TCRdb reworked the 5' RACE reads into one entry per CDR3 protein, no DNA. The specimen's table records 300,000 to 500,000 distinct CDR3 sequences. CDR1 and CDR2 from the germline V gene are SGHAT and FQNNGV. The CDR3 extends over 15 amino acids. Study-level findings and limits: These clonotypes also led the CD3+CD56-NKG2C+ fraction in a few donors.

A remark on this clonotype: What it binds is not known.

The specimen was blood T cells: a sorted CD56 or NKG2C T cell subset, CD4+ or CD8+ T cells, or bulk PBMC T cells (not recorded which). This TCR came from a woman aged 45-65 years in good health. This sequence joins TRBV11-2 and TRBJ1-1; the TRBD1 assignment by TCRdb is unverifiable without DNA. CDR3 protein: CASSIMTGGITEAFF.